This T cell receptor beta chain emerged from a study of vaccination and CD4 T cells after COVID-19 (dated by TCRdb to the early 2020s). Study-level background: Every convalescent patient had a positive nasal swab PCR test for SARS-CoV-2, with mild disease in nine patients and severe disease in one. Post-COVID blood samples from convalescent patients were collected a median of 101 days after diagnosis, with a range of about 30 to 170 days. The time from the second vaccine dose to post-vaccine blood sampling had a median of around 72 days and ranged from about 14 to 250 days. In under twelve COVID-19 convalescent patients and a handful of infection-naive healthy vaccine recipients, researchers compared the spike-specific CD4+ TCR repertoire from before mRNA vaccination with the repertoire from after. The convalescent cohort comprised six males and four females, including two Hispanic individuals, seven Caucasians, two Asians and one multiracial person. Each participant got two doses of either the Pfizer-BioNTech BNT162b2 vaccine (n=8) or the Moderna mRNA-1273 vaccine (n=2). Culture stimuli were overlapping spike peptide pools from SARS-CoV-2 and from the common cold coronaviruses HCoV-NL63, HCoV-OC43 and HCoV-229E. In control cultures, a CEFX viral epitope pool was used as positive control, an HIV-1 Nef peptide pool was used as negative control, or no peptide was added. On the study overall, not on this receptor specifically: Among the post-vaccine SARS-CoV-2-reactive clones in convalescent patients, a median approximately 90% showed up only after vaccination, which suggests vaccine-specific priming. Nearly all vaccine-specific clones in convalescent patients (304 of 307) were mono-reactive for SARS-CoV-2 spike rather than cross-reactive with common cold coronaviruses. The median number of SARS-CoV-2-reactive clonotypes rose from 21 after infection to 30 to 45 after vaccination, but the change was not significant. Relatively few convalescent patients were included in the study, and early timepoints after natural infection were not analyzed.

This sample's treatment or condition label indicates: roughly ten-day PBMC culture with coronavirus spike peptide pools or control peptides (ViraFEST assay). The ViraFEST assay was used in the study, in which antigen-specific T cells were expanded with peptide pools and expanded clonotypes were subsequently identified by TCR sequencing. Positive SARS-CoV-2 PCR tests in the convalescent patients dated from March to December 2020, before Alpha, Beta and Delta variants emerged in the United States. Each well held 1.5 million to 2.5 million PBMCs cultured with approximately 9.2 ug/ml peptide pools in IMDM containing approximately 4.8% human AB serum and 8 to 10 IU/ml IL-2. On days 3 and 7, half of the culture medium was replaced with fresh IL-2-containing medium. After less than 12 days of culture, CD4+ T cells were isolated by negative selection using the EasySep CD4+ T cell isolation kit. PBMCs were separated from whole blood using Ficoll-Paque Plus gradient centrifugation and then either used fresh or cryopreserved at -140C. Culture conditions were generally each tested in triplicate wells.

Concerning this clonotype: Its antigen is unknown. Per-nucleotide qualities are absent, and no much larger clonotype sits a single base away.

Sequences MDHEN (CDR1) and SYDVKM (CDR2) are obtained from the germline V gene. The junction shows trimming of 3 bases on V and 9 bases on J, plus 8 bases between the germline ends. Including the terminal cysteine and phenylalanine, the CDR3 comprises 11 residues. Solely the CDR3 DNA is kept, with 33 bases framed from the first base. Receptor libraries were prepared by PCR. DNA from cultured CD4+ T cells was subjected to TCR sequencing with the Oncomine TCR Beta short-read assay at the Johns Hopkins FTIC core. Genomic DNA was extracted from the cultured CD4+ T cells with the QIAamp micro DNA kit. Oncomine TCR Beta libraries made from cultured CD4+ T cells were pooled using unique dual indexes and sequenced on an Illumina iSeq 100. The study's own analysis went as follows. Non-productive sequences were filtered out, and CDR3s that did not start with C, did not end with F or W, or were shorter than 7 amino acids were discarded. The MANAFEST web application identified antigen-specific clonotypes by comparing peptide-stimulated wells against reference wells and other culture wells. Positive clones required FDR below 0.05, an odds ratio above 5, and productive frequency above 0.1% in at least two of three replicate wells. A clonotype counted as cross-reactive if it showed significant expansion both in the SARS-CoV-2 spike wells and in at least one common cold coronavirus spike condition. Levenshtein distances (stringdist) and unrooted phylogenetic trees (ape) in R version 3.6.1 were used to assess CDR3 homology. Through fastp at Q25 and MiXCR, TCRdb rebuilt clones from the public reads, retaining in-frame beta chains. Each CDR3 protein appears once, grouped with its most common genes and DNA. The V and J calls, along with clone size, are taken from TCRdb and not from the paper's own processing. The sample includes just over 15,000 distinct CDR3 sequences, with roughly 70% observed a single time. The ten largest clones take up 15% to 20% of the sample.

Sample: CD4+ T cells from blood, cultured in vitro. The sequence came from a human donor who had recovered from COVID-19. The rearrangement joined TRBV28 to TRBJ1-1; the D gene remains uncertain. The DNA is as follows: TGTGCCAGCAGTTTGGGCAGACAAGCTTTCTTT. This sequence encodes CASSLGRQAFF.